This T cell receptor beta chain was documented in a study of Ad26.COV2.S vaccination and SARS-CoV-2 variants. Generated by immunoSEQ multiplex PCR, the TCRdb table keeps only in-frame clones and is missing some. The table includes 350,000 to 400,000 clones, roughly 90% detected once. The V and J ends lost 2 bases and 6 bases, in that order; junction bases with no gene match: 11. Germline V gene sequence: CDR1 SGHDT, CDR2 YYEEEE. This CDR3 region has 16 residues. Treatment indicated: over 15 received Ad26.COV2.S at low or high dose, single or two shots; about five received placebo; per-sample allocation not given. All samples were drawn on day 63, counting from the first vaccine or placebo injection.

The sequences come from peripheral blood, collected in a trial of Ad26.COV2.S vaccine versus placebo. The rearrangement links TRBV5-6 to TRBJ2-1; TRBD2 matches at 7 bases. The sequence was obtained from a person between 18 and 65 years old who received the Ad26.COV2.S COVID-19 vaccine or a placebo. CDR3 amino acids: CASSFYRDYLLNEQFF. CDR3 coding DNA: TGTGCCAGCAGCTTCTACCGGGACTACCTACTCAATGAGCAGTTCTTC.